These 21 T cell receptor beta chains share one sample of origin, sequenced in a study of blood T cells in healthy people across ages. Together with a sample-barcoded 5' primer, a J-beta primer mix was included in a second PCR lasting about 7 to 11 cycles. MiXCR, run by TCRdb on the 5' RACE reads, gives a single entry per CDR3 protein. Among some 1.4 million distinct CDR3 sequences listed, roughly 40% were seen once. Sequenced: blood. All receptors come from a woman aged 18-29 years in good health.

This chain uses TRBV6-1 with TRBJ2-5; perhaps TRBD2 as D (6 bases). V lost 10 bases to trimming and J lost 1 base, with 22 bases between them. The CDR3 runs to 16 residues. CDR1 MNHNS and CDR2 SASEGT come from the germline V gene. This CDR3 is CATAPGAYLSQETQYF. CDR3 coding DNA: TGTGCCACGGCCCCGGGAGCCTACTTATCCCAAGAGACCCAGTACTTC.

The chain is built from TRBV14 and TRBJ2-1; TRBD2 matches at 10 bases. This CDR3 spans 17 amino acids. Germline V lookup: CDR1 SGHDN, CDR2 FVKESK. V shed 4 bases, J shed 7 bases, and the junction held 13 bases outside the gene matches. CDR3 in amino acids: CASSPGLAVGPVNEQFF. CDR3 DNA sequence: TGTGCCAGCAGCCCCGGACTAGCGGTGGGGCCAGTAAATGAGCAGTTCTTC. The whole variable domain, filled in from reference TRBV14 and TRBJ2-1, reads EAGVTQFPSHSVIEKGQTVTLRCDPISGHDNLYWYRRVMGKEIKFLLHFVKESKQDESGMPNNRFLAERTGGTYSTLKVQPAELEDSGVYFCASSPGLAVGPVNEQFFGPGTRLTVL.

In its sample, this clonotype was seen a few times. The chain combines TRBV20-1 with TRBJ1-2, with D maybe TRBD1 (5 bases). This CDR3 region has 14 residues. Germline V gene lookup returns CDR1 DFQATT and CDR2 SNEGSKA (reference sequence). V lost 3 bases and J 4 bases, leaving 15 bases between the germline ends. The CDR3 DNA sequence: TGCAGTGCTAGCGAGAGGGGAAGAGGCTATGGCTACACCTTC. This sequence encodes CSASERGRGYGYTF.

The V call is TRBV3-1, the J call TRBJ2-4; D may be TRBD1 (6 bases). CDR3 size: 17 residues. The germline V gene encodes CDR1 LGHDT and CDR2 YNNKEL (reference sequence). The ends were cut back, 3 bases at V and 9 bases at J, with 24 bases in the middle. The CDR3 sequence is CASSHRGSVNAWAIQYF. The CDR3 DNA reads TGTGCCAGCAGCCATAGGGGGTCGGTGAATGCGTGGGCCATTCAGTACTTC.

The V and J genes are TRBV7-2 and TRBJ1-2, with D maybe TRBD1 (5 bases). Trimming cost V 4 bases and J 8 bases, with 20 bases left between them. Germline CDR1 reads SGHTA; CDR2 reads FQGNSA. CDR3 length: 15 residues. CDR3 nucleotide sequence: TGTGCCAGCAGCTGGGATTCTTCGGGGCGCGGGGGCTACACCTTC. Residues: CASSWDSSGRGGYTF.

The V and J genes are TRBV10-3 and TRBJ1-4, with 9 bases identical to TRBD1. In germline, CDR1 is ENHRY, CDR2 SYGVKD. V lost 0 bases and J lost 2; bases outside the gene matches: 1. The CDR3 runs 16 residues. The CDR3 nucleotides are TGTGCCATCAGTGAGTCGGGGACAGGGACTAATGAAAAACTGTTTTTT. Its translation: CAISESGTGTNEKLFF.

This clonotype was seen a handful of times. V usage is TRBV7-6 and J usage is TRBJ1-1; 9 bases are shared with TRBD1. The CDR3 runs to 14 residues. CDR1 SGHVS and CDR2 FNYEAQ come from the germline V gene. The V segment lost 5 bases and the J segment 3 bases; nucleotides outside the gene matches: 4. In nucleotides, the CDR3 is TGTGCCAGCAGCCCGACAGGGGGGGACACTGAAGCTTTCTTT. This sequence encodes CASSPTGGDTEAFF.

The chain links TRBV6-1 to TRBJ2-1; maybe TRBD2 (5 bases). The germline V gene encodes CDR1 MNHNS and CDR2 SASEGT. The V end was cut by 2 bases, the J end by 3 bases, with 11 bases between. The CDR3 sequence is 15 residues long. In nucleotides, the CDR3 is TGTGCCAGCAGTGAAACGGGGAGCGGCTACAATGAGCAGTTCTTC. Its protein product is CASSETGSGYNEQFF.

This clonotype appeared many times. This chain connects TRBV6-5 to TRBJ2-3; 7 nucleotides align to TRBD2. This CDR3 is 15 amino acids long. The germline gives CDR1 MNHEY, CDR2 SVGAGI. Losses at the gene ends were 0 bases for V and 3 bases for J; bases not matched to a gene: 3. The CDR3 nucleotides are TGTGCCAGCAGTTACTCGGGGGGGTCAACAGATACGCAGTATTTT. Translated: CASSYSGGSTDTQYF.

On this clonotype itself: One junction end disagrees with the germline gene, perhaps due to a read error. The chain is built from TRBV20-1 and TRBJ2-1, with D possibly being TRBD2 (5 bases). The CDR3 spans 14 residues. The germline gives CDR1 DFQATT, CDR2 SNEGSKA (reference sequence). The CDR3 DNA reads as TGCAGTACTAGAGACCCGGACCGCCCCAATGAGCAGTTCTTC. This codes for CSTRDPDRPNEQFF.

This chain connects TRBV6-1 to TRBJ2-3; tentative D call: TRBD2 (5 bases). The CDR3 covers 16 residues. Germline CDR1 MNHNS, CDR2 SASEGT. Trimming took off 3 bases at V and 3 bases at J, with 16 bases between the two ends. The CDR3 DNA follows: TGTGCCAGCAGTGATGACGGGGTCGCTAGGACAGATACGCAGTATTTT. Translation gives CASSDDGVARTDTQYF.

This clonotype was counted a few times. The chain links TRBV7-9 to TRBJ2-5; perhaps D is TRBD1 or TRBD2 (5 bases each). Trimming took off 7 bases at V and 11 bases at J, with 26 bases between the two ends. The CDR3 totals 15 residues. The germline CDR1 and CDR2 sequences are SEHNR and FQNEAQ (reference sequence). This chain's CDR3 is CASTLRGQKNNEQYF. The CDR3 bases are TGTGCCAGCACCCTGAGGGGCCAAAAAAACAATGAGCAGTACTTC.

This clonotype was observed a handful of times. The gene calls are TRBV29-1 and TRBJ2-7; D gene unclear. Germline assignment: CDR1 SQVTM and CDR2 ANQGSEA. V was trimmed by 7 bases and J by 6 bases, leaving 13 bases between them. This CDR3 has 11 residues. The CDR3 spells CSAASSGEQYF. CDR3 nucleotide sequence: TGCAGCGCGGCGTCCTCCGGCGAGCAGTACTTC.

Ten or more counts support this clonotype. This sequence joins TRBV6-6 and TRBJ2-7; D is unclear. This CDR3 comprises 11 residues. Trimming pared 6 bases from V and 7 bases from J, leaving 10 bases between. Germline lookup yields CDR1 MNHNY and CDR2 SVGAGI (reference sequence). DNA of the CDR3: TGTGCCAGCAGCTCGTCGGCGGAGCAGTACTTC. Residues: CASSSSAEQYF.

The chain links TRBV11-1 to TRBJ2-3; 7 bases agree with TRBD1. CDR1 and CDR2 from the germline V gene are SGHAT and FQDESV (reference sequence). The CDR3 runs 21 residues. The V gene end was trimmed by 4 bases and the J gene end by 6 bases; junction bases not matched to a gene: 28. As DNA, the CDR3 is TGTGCCAGCAGCTCCGACCCGAGGGAGACCCAGTACAGGGGAGATTTTGATACGCAGTATTTT. Translation gives CASSSDPRETQYRGDFDTQYF.

The chain recombines TRBV3-1 with TRBJ2-1, with D tentatively TRBD2 (5 bases). Trimming pared 3 bases from V and 9 bases from J, leaving 15 bases between. From germline, CDR1 is LGHDT and CDR2 YNNKEL (reference sequence). This CDR3 has 14 amino acids. The DNA for the CDR3 is TGTGCCAGCAGCCAGCCAGGAGGCCATAGTGAGCAGTTCTTC. It codes for CASSQPGGHSEQFF.

This clonotype came up a few times. DNA for the CDR3: TGTGCCAGCAGTATAGGACTAGCGGGCCCAAAGGAGCAGTTCTTC. Translation gives CASSIGLAGPKEQFF. This rearrangement joins TRBV2 to TRBJ2-1; 11 nucleotides match TRBD2. Germline assignment: CDR1 SNHLY and CDR2 FYNNEI. The CDR3 extends over 15 amino acids. Losses at the gene ends were 5 bases for V and 10 bases for J; bases not matched to a gene: 10.

The V and J genes are TRBV7-7 and TRBJ1-4, with 12 bases aligning to TRBD1. Trimming at V came to 5 bases and at J to 5 bases, leaving 9 bases not matched to a gene. Germline CDR1 and CDR2: SSHAT and FNYEAQ (reference sequence). There are 17 residues in the CDR3. The CDR3 bases are TGTGCCAGCAGCGGGACAGGGGGCCCTGGGGGGAATGAAAAACTGTTTTTT. Translating gives CASSGTGGPGGNEKLFF.

This sequence joins TRBV28 and TRBJ1-4; no definite D call. There are 15 residues in the CDR3. CDR1 is MDHEN, CDR2 SYDVKM, per germline. Trimming removed 1 base from V and 0 bases from J, with 6 bases in between. In DNA form, the CDR3 reads TGTGCCAGCAGTTTATCGGGAACAACTAATGAAAAACTGTTTTTT. Encoded protein: CASSLSGTTNEKLFF.

The V gene is TRBV6-1, the J gene TRBJ1-5; no clear D gene. The CDR3 has 14 residues. Germline CDR1 reads MNHNS; CDR2 reads SASEGT. V gave up 1 base and J gave up 7 bases, with 11 bases separating them. This chain's CDR3 is CASSEGGARQPQHF. In DNA form, the CDR3 reads TGTGCCAGCAGTGAAGGGGGTGCGAGGCAGCCCCAGCATTTT.

This clonotype has at least ten counts. This chain joins TRBV5-1 and TRBJ1-1; 7 bases align to TRBD1. V was clipped by 4 bases and J by 1 base; unmatched bases: 1. The CDR3 length is 13 residues. Germline CDR1 is SGHRS and CDR2 is YFSETQ. The CDR3 protein is CASSGDRNTEAFF. CDR3 in DNA: TGCGCCAGCAGCGGGGACAGGAACACTGAAGCTTTCTTT.